This T cell receptor beta chain was documented in a study of CXCR3-negative and CXCR3-positive naive CD8 T cells. Germline CDR1 is SEHNR and CDR2 is FQNEAQ (reference sequence). This CDR3 spans 15 amino acids. The study, taken as a whole, reports: In CXCR3-positive naive cells, the TRB CDR3s were more hydrophobic than in CXCR3-negative naive cells. Memory CD8+ cells showed much lower diversity, while both naive subsets were comparably high.

A note on this clonotype: What it binds is unknown.

UMI-labeled 5' RACE TRB cDNA libraries were prepared from the cells. For each CDR3 protein, TCRdb gives one entry from its re-call of the 5' RACE reads, without DNA. This repertoire comprises more than 50,000 distinct CDR3 sequences; its ten largest clones make up about 0.42%. The sequence derives from a human donor in good health. Some clones in this sample may be carry-over from other donors' samples. Sequencing was done on a sample of naive CXCR3- CD8+ T cells from blood. Regarding subset: CD45RO-CCR7+CD27+CD95- naive CD8+ T cells lacking CXCR3 (TNR3-). The rearrangement links TRBV7-9 to TRBJ2-3. The CDR3 sequence is CASSLGALNTDTQYF. The full variable domain, rest sourced from reference TRBV7-9 and TRBJ2-3, is DTGVSQNPRHKITKRGQNVTFRCDPISEHNRLYWYRQTLGQGPEFLTYFQNEAQLEKSRLLSDRFSAERPKGSFSTLEIQRTEQGDSAMYLCASSLGALNTDTQYFGPGTRLTVL.